This T cell receptor beta chain was identified in a study of regulatory T cells in long-lasting Graves disease. Findings of the study overall: Those with persistent disease had in common more public clonotypes (roughly 3,000) than new patients (approximately 1,000).

This clonotype has a count of ten or more. Its specificity is not known. Time point in this sample: newly diagnosed GD, antithyroid drugs for less than 3 months. RNA isolated from PBMCs was used to make the TCR library. As collected, the peripheral blood samples measured about 9.6 milliliters each and went into EDTA tubes. Construction of the TCR beta libraries employed iRepertoire HTBI primers in conjunction with Arm-PCR of CDR3 regions. TCRdb redid the calling of the multiplex PCR reads with MiXCR, one entry per CDR3 protein. The sample includes approximately 390,000 distinct CDR3 sequences, around 15% seen only once; the top ten take roughly 21%. The data were also submitted as part of a second study, on T cells in Graves' hyperthyroidism and ophthalmopathy.

This TCR came from a young woman with Graves disease. The input for sequencing was peripheral blood mononuclear cells (PBMCs), taken at new diagnosis, from a patient treated with antithyroid drugs.

The CDR3 bases are TGTGCCAGCAGCCAACTGGACAGGGCATTTATCGGGGAGCTGTTTTTT. Translation gives CASSQLDRAFIGELFF. The chain combines TRBV3-1 with TRBJ2-2; 8 bases map to TRBD1. The germline V gene encodes CDR1 LGHDT and CDR2 YNNKEL (reference sequence). The CDR3 runs to 16 residues. The V gene end was trimmed by 2 bases and the J gene end by 7 bases; junction bases not matched to a gene: 9.